This entry lists 10 T cell receptor beta chains sequenced from one sample in a study of OX40 agonist ivuxolimab in advanced cancers. The library was built by means of the immunoSEQ multiplex PCR assay. TCRdb provides this immuneACCESS table in a form limited to in-frame rearrangements. Some clones are lacking; in checked studies, under half of them reflect an unresolved V gene, and why the rest are absent is not known. Within this sample are some 48,000 clones, with around nine tenths of them counted one time only. The top ten clonotypes cover 1.9% of the sample. Sample: CD4+ or CD8+ T cells sorted from blood, taken in a trial of the OX40 agonist ivuxolimab. All receptors derive from an adult with an advanced solid tumor such as melanoma, head and neck, liver or kidney cancer.

The chain employs TRBV7-9 and TRBJ2-4; D may be TRBD1 (5 bases). The CDR3 is 19 amino acids. Looked up from germline, CDR1 is SEHNR and CDR2 is FQNEAQ (reference sequence). V was cut by 5 bases and J by 0 bases, with 23 bases left in between. The CDR3 bases are TGTGCCAGCAGCCGTAGGCGACAGTCGGTAATAATAGCCAAAAACATTCAGTACTTC. Its translation: CASSRRRQSVIIAKNIQYF.

The chain combines TRBV6-1 with TRBJ1-5, with D tentatively TRBD1 (5 bases). Germline loops: CDR1 MNHNS, CDR2 SASEGT. Trimming left V 6 bases short and J 6 bases short, with 15 bases between. The CDR3 is 14 residues long. The CDR3 loop reads CASRRDSFRQPQHF. CDR3 in DNA: TGTGCCAGCAGACGAGACAGTTTTCGTCAGCCCCAGCATTTT.

V usage is TRBV19 and J usage is TRBJ1-5; D is unresolved. Per germline, CDR1 LNHDA and CDR2 SQIVND (reference sequence). This CDR3 has 13 amino acids. V gave up 3 bases and J gave up 2 bases, with 5 bases separating them. CDR3 protein: CASSITGNQPQHF. In DNA, the CDR3 is TGTGCCAGTAGTATCACGGGCAATCAGCCCCAGCATTTT.

This chain uses TRBV11-2 with TRBJ1-2; 8 bases agree with TRBD1. The germline V gene encodes CDR1 SGHAT and CDR2 FQNNGV. The CDR3 runs 14 residues. With 4 bases clipped from V and 3 bases from J, the junction kept 4 bases outside the gene matches. As DNA, the CDR3 is TGTGCCAGCAGCTCCGGACAGGGAGACTATGGCTACACCTTC. Amino acid sequence: CASSSGQGDYGYTF.

The rearrangement links TRBV11-2 to TRBJ2-7, with D hard to call. The CDR3 extends over 13 amino acids. Trimming shortened V by 0 bases and J by 2 bases, and 5 bases separated the two germline ends. The germline CDR1 and CDR2 sequences are SGHAT and FQNNGV. CDR3 residues: CASSLDLPYEQYF. The CDR3 DNA reads as TGTGCCAGCAGCTTAGATCTCCCCTACGAGCAGTACTTC.

The genes are TRBV9 and TRBJ1-1; D possibly corresponds to TRBD1 (6 bases). The CDR3 totals 16 residues. CDR1 and CDR2 from the germline V gene are SGDLS and YYNGEE. Trimming pared 1 base from V and 5 bases from J, leaving 18 bases between. The CDR3 region is CASSVTGGTPKTEAFF. CDR3 in DNA: TGTGCCAGCAGCGTAACCGGGGGCACGCCGAAAACTGAAGCTTTCTTT.

The V and J genes are TRBV6-1 and TRBJ2-5, with 11 bases identical to TRBD2. The V gene's germline CDR1 is MNHNS and CDR2 SASEGT. V trimming: 6 bases; J trimming: 3 bases; junction bases outside the gene matches: 3. This CDR3 is 14 amino acids long. The CDR3 loop is CASSRLAGKETQYF. The CDR3, as DNA: TGTGCCAGCAGCAGACTAGCGGGGAAAGAGACCCAGTACTTC.

The rearrangement joins TRBV14 to TRBJ2-1, with D perhaps TRBD1 (6 bases). This CDR3 is 15 amino acids long. Germline loops: CDR1 SGHDN, CDR2 FVKESK. V gave up 4 bases and J gave up 4 bases, with 14 bases separating them. CDR3 region: CASSRDRPFYNEQFF. CDR3 bases: TGTGCCAGCAGCCGAGACAGGCCTTTTTACAATGAGCAGTTCTTC.

The chain employs TRBV29-1 and TRBJ2-5; D is possibly TRBD1 or TRBD2 (5 bases each). V was clipped by 3 bases and J by 4 bases, with 6 bases between them. Germline lookup yields CDR1 SQVTM and CDR2 ANQGSEA. The CDR3 is made up of 11 amino acids. The CDR3 is CSVEGVETQYF. The CDR3 DNA is TGCAGCGTTGAGGGGGTAGAGACCCAGTACTTC.

The chain recombines TRBV19 with TRBJ2-5; D gene uncertain. V lost 2 bases and J 1 base, leaving 5 bases between the germline ends. The germline gives CDR1 LNHDA, CDR2 SQIVND (reference sequence). CDR3 length: 13 amino acids. This chain's CDR3 is CASSIQPQETQYF. The CDR3 DNA is TGTGCCAGTAGTATACAGCCCCAAGAGACCCAGTACTTC.